This record looks at one TCR beta chain sequence and its context. The record originates from a study of blood T cell repertoires in COVID-19. Overall study: PBMCs, B-cell-depleted T cells, or T cells provided the cDNA or gDNA that made up the material.

The CDR3 extends over 14 amino acids. Germline V gene lookup returns CDR1 SEHNR and CDR2 FQNEAQ (reference sequence). V gave up 1 base and J gave up 10 bases, with 14 bases separating them. Sequencing used immunoSEQ multiplex PCR; TCRdb keeps in-frame clones, though not all of them. This table has around 50,000 clones, about three quarters appearing once. The source material was peripheral blood. This rearrangement joins TRBV7-9 to TRBJ2-1; maybe TRBD2 (5 bases). The source is a human donor with active or convalescent COVID-19. The donor label of this sample is uncertain. This chain's CDR3 is CASSLVRTLGEQFF. The CDR3 DNA follows: TGTGCCAGCAGCTTAGTTAGGACTCTGGGGGAGCAGTTCTTC.